This TCR beta chain was recovered during a study of breast tumors, draining lymph nodes, adjacent tissues. Study-level points and caveats: Compared with lymph nodes, tumors were less diverse; compared with nontumor tissue, more. The data were judged consistent with most tumor T cells coming from lymph node and expanding in tumor. The lymph node origin of tumor T cells was framed as consistent with a hypothesis, not demonstrated.

Samples came from axillary lymph nodes draining the breast cancer. From the multiplex PCR reads, TCRdb called clonotypes with MiXCR, one entry per CDR3 protein. The data hold 130,000 or so distinct CDR3 sequences, with 21% observed a single time. This clonotype was found many times. Its matching antigen is unknown. Trimming took off 1 base at V and 7 bases at J, with 11 bases between the two ends. Looked up from germline, CDR1 is LNHNV and CDR2 is YYDKDF (reference sequence). CDR3 length equals 15 residues. V is TRBV15 and J is TRBJ1-6; perhaps TRBD1 as D (6 bases). The TCR comes from a female donor with breast cancer. Some clones in this sample may be carry-over from other donors' samples. Sequencing was carried out using axillary lymph node tissue. CDR3 nucleotides: TGTGCCACCAGCAGAGTAGCCCAGGGGAATTCACCCCTCCACTTT. Residues: CATSRVAQGNSPLHF.